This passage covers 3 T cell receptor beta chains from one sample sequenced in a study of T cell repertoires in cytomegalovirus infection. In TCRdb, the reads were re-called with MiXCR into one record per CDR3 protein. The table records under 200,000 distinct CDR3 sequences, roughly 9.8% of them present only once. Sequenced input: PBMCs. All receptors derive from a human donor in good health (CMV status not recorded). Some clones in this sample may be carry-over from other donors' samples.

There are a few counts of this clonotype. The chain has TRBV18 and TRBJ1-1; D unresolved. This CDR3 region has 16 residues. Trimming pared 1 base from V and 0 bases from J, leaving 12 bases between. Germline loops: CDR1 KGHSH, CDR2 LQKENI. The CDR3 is CASSPRKTDMNTEAFF. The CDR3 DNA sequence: TGTGCCAGCTCACCACGCAAAACTGACATGAACACTGAAGCTTTCTTT.

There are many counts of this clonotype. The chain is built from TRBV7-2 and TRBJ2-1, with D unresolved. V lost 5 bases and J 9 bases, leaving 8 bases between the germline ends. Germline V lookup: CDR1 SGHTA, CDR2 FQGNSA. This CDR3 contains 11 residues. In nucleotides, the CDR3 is TGTGCCAGCAGCCCGTCGGTTGAGCAGTTCTTC. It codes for CASSPSVEQFF. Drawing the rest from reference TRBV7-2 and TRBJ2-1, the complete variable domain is GAGVSQSPSNKVTEKGKDVELRCDPISGHTALYWYRQSLGQGLEFLIYFQGNSAPDKSGLPSDRFSAERTGGSVSTLTIQRTQQEDSAVYLCASSPSVEQFFGPGTRLTVL.

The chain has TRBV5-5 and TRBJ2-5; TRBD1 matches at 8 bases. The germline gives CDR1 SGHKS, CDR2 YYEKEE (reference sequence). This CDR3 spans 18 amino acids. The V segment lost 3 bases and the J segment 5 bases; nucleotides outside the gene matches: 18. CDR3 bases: TGTGCCAGCAGCTGGGCCGACCTGGGACAGGTCTACGGGGAGACCCAGTACTTC. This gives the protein CASSWADLGQVYGETQYF. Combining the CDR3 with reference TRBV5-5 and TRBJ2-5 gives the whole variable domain DAGVTQSPTHLIKTRGQQVTLRCSPISGHKSVSWYQQVLGQGPQFIFQYYEKEERGRGNFPDRFSARQFPNYSSELNVNALLLGDSALYLCASSWADLGQVYGETQYFGPGTRLLVL.